The 6 T cell receptor beta chains in this list originate from one sample, sequenced in a study of T cell repertoires in cytomegalovirus infection. The antigens these receptors bind are not known. Via MiXCR, TCRdb re-called the reads, giving one row per CDR3 protein. The data hold some 940,000 distinct CDR3 sequences, with roughly 30% observed a single time. The source material was cultured CD8+ T cells from PBMCs, sampled from culture after CMV antigen stimulation. The receptor source for this set is a human donor in good health (CMV status not recorded). Some clones in this sample may be carry-over from other donors' samples.

This clonotype was detected only a few times. The rearrangement uses TRBV19 and TRBJ2-3; possible D gene TRBD2, 5 bases. The CDR3 contains 15 residues. Germline-derived CDR1 and CDR2 are LNHDA and SQIVND (reference sequence). With 10 bases removed from V and 2 bases from J, the gap between germline ends came to 19 bases. CDR3 nucleotides: TGTGCCACCTCTCTGGCCGCGAGGGACACAGATACGCAGTATTTT. Its protein product is CATSLAARDTDTQYF.

This clonotype showed up just a few times. The chain carries TRBV9 and TRBJ2-7; 8 bases line up with TRBD2. J lost 0 bases, V lost 2 bases, and 7 bases had no gene match. The CDR3 is 16 amino acids. CDR1 SGDLS and CDR2 YYNGEE come from the germline V gene. The CDR3 is CASSVAAGATSYEQYF. CDR3 nucleotide sequence: TGTGCCAGCAGCGTGGCAGCGGGGGCTACCTCCTACGAGCAGTACTTC.

This clonotype was counted a few times. This sequence joins TRBV5-1 and TRBJ2-1; no clear D gene. The CDR3 extends over 16 amino acids. Germline lookup yields CDR1 SGHRS and CDR2 YFSETQ. V gave up 2 bases and J gave up 8 bases, with 20 bases separating them. The CDR3 DNA is TGCGCCAGCAGCTTTCGAGGTCTTTACCTGGATGATGAGCAGTTCTTC. The encoded protein is CASSFRGLYLDDEQFF.

This clonotype was found many times. V usage is TRBV6-1 and J usage is TRBJ2-1; 11 bases are a match to TRBD2. CDR1 MNHNS and CDR2 SASEGT come from the germline V gene. V was clipped by 5 bases and J by 8 bases; unmatched bases: 8. The CDR3 extends over 15 amino acids. CDR3 nucleotide sequence: TGTGCCAGCAGTACAATAGCGGGGGGGCCTCATGAGCAGTTCTTC. This sequence encodes CASSTIAGGPHEQFF.

This rearrangement joins TRBV7-9 to TRBJ2-1, with 8 bases aligning to TRBD2. The CDR3 extends over 17 amino acids. Germline V gene data show CDR1 as SEHNR and CDR2 as FQNEAQ (reference sequence). The V segment lost 5 bases and the J segment 3 bases; nucleotides outside the gene matches: 12. CDR3 coding DNA: TGTGCCAGCAGCGGAATCGTGTGGCGGGGGGACTACAATGAGCAGTTCTTC. Its translation is CASSGIVWRGDYNEQFF.

The rearrangement uses TRBV19 and TRBJ1-5; D is uncertain. This CDR3 has 15 amino acids. Looked up from germline, CDR1 is LNHDA and CDR2 is SQIVND (reference sequence). V lost 3 bases, J lost 1 base, and 10 bases lay in between. The CDR3 bases are TGTGCCAGTAGTATGGGTAGGGCCAGCAATCAGCCCCAGCATTTT. It encodes CASSMGRASNQPQHF.